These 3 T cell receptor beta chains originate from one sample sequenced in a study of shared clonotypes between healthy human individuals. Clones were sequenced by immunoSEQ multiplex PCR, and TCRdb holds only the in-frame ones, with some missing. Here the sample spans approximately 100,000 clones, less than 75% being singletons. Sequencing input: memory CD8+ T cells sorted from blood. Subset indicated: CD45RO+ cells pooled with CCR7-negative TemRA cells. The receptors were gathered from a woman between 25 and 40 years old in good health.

CDR3 region: CASSSRTGVGTEAFF. The DNA of the CDR3 is TGTGCCAGCAGCTCAAGGACAGGCGTTGGCACTGAAGCTTTCTTT. The genes are TRBV11-2 and TRBJ1-1; 7 bases map to TRBD1. CDR1 is SGHAT and CDR2 is FQNNGV in the germline V gene. The length of the CDR3 is 15 residues. V was clipped by 4 bases and J by 4 bases; unmatched bases: 9.

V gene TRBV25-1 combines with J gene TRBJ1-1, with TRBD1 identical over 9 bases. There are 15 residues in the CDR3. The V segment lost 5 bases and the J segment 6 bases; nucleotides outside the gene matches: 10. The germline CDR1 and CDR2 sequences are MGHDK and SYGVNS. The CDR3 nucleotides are TGTGCCAGCAGTTTATCCCGGACAGGGGAGGCTGAAGCTTTCTTT. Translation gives CASSLSRTGEAEAFF.

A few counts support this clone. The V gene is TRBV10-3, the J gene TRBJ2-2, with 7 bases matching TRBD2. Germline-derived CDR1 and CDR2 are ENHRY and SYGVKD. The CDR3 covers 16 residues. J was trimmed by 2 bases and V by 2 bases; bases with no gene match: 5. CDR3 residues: CAISEPLADNTGELFF. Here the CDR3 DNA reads TGTGCCATCAGTGAGCCCCTAGCGGACAACACCGGGGAGCTGTTTTTT.